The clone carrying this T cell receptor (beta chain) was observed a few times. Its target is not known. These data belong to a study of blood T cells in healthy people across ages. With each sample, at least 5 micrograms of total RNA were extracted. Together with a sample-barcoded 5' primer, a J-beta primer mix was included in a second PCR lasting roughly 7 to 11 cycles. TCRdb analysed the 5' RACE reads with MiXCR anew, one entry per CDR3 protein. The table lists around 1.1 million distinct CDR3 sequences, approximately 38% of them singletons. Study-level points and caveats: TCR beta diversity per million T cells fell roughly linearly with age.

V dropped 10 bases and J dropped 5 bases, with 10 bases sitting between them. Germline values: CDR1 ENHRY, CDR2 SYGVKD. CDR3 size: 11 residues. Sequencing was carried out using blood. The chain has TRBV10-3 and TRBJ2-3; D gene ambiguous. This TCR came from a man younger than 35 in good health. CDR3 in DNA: TGTGCCACGGCCCCGGGAGATACGCAGTATTTT. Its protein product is CATAPGDTQYF.